The 13 T cell receptor beta chains reported below all come from one sample, sequenced in a study of T cell responses to AZD1222 COVID-19 vaccine. Clones were read by immunoSEQ multiplex PCR, and TCRdb kept only the in-frame ones, dropping some. The sample has about 130,000 clones; around 90% are singletons. The sample here was peripheral blood, taken on day 0 of AZD1222 vaccination. These receptor sequences come from an adult in good health.

The chain couples TRBV7-2 to TRBJ2-2; D unclear. The length of the CDR3 is 15 residues. The germline V gene has CDR1 SGHTA and CDR2 FQGNSA. V lost 1 base to trimming and J lost 0 bases, with 6 bases between them. DNA for the CDR3: TGTGCCAGCAGCTTAGGATCTACGAACACCGGGGAGCTGTTTTTT. Translated: CASSLGSTNTGELFF. The complete variable domain, with remaining parts taken from reference TRBV7-2 and TRBJ2-2, reads GAGVSQSPSNKVTEKGKDVELRCDPISGHTALYWYRQSLGQGLEFLIYFQGNSAPDKSGLPSDRFSAERTGGSVSTLTIQRTQQEDSAVYLCASSLGSTNTGELFFGEGSRLTVL.

This chain links TRBV18 with TRBJ1-1, with D possibly TRBD1 on 5 matching bases. The germline CDR1 and CDR2 sequences are KGHSH and LQKENI. The V gene lost 6 bases and the J gene lost 5 bases, with 13 bases spanning the gap. The CDR3 has 13 residues. The CDR3 coding sequence is TGTGCCAGCTCCCCTCTAAAGGGGACTGAAGCTTTCTTT. Amino acids: CASSPLKGTEAFF.

V is TRBV19 and J is TRBJ2-4; 8 bases are shared with TRBD1. This CDR3 is 17 amino acids long. J gave up 1 base and V 5 bases, and 10 bases lay outside the gene matches. The germline CDR1 and CDR2 sequences are LNHDA and SQIVND (reference sequence). In nucleotides, the CDR3 is TGTGCCAGTAGTCCCCTAGGACAGGGCGAGGCCAAAAACATTCAGTACTTC. Its translation is CASSPLGQGEAKNIQYF.

This sequence joins TRBV5-1 and TRBJ1-2; a weak D match, TRBD1 (6 bases). The CDR3 contains 14 residues. V was pared by 4 bases and J by 2 bases, with 12 bases between. Germline V gene sequence: CDR1 SGHRS, CDR2 YFSETQ. The DNA of the CDR3 is TGCGCCAGCAGCAATACAGGGACCAACTATGGCTACACCTTC. Its translation is CASSNTGTNYGYTF.

The chain combines TRBV6-5 with TRBJ2-3; D is possibly TRBD1 or TRBD2 (5 bases each). V dropped 6 bases and J dropped 4 bases, with 17 bases sitting between them. The CDR3 has 15 amino acids. Germline V gene lookup returns CDR1 MNHEY and CDR2 SVGAGI. CDR3 amino acids: CASSAAGRAADTQYF. CDR3 in DNA: TGTGCCAGCAGCGCGGCGGGCAGGGCGGCAGATACGCAGTATTTT.

V usage is TRBV5-4 and J usage is TRBJ2-7; 8 nucleotides line up with TRBD2. With V trimmed by 3 bases and J by 5 bases, 7 bases remained unmatched. CDR3 length equals 14 residues. The germline V gene has CDR1 SGHNT and CDR2 YYREEE (reference sequence). The CDR3 sequence: CASSSGTRLNEQYF. CDR3 DNA sequence: TGTGCCAGCAGCTCCGGGACTAGGCTCAACGAGCAGTACTTC.

The chain couples TRBV6-5 to TRBJ1-1; no clear D. V lost 0 bases and J lost 4, with 15 bases in between. Looked up from germline, CDR1 is MNHEY and CDR2 is SVGAGI. CDR3 length: 16 residues. CDR3 in amino acids: CASSYSTGRLSTEAFF. The CDR3 DNA sequence: TGTGCCAGCAGTTACTCGACGGGAAGACTAAGCACTGAAGCTTTCTTT.

This clone occurred once. The CDR3 nucleotides are TGTGCCACCAGCACAGCCCGGCGGGAAAACATTCAGTACTTC. Its translation is CATSTARRENIQYF. This rearrangement joins TRBV15 to TRBJ2-4; TRBD2 might be the D (5 bases). Germline V gene sequence: CDR1 LNHNV, CDR2 YYDKDF (reference sequence). Deletions cut 4 bases from V and 5 bases from J, with 12 bases between. CDR3 size: 14 residues.

The CDR3 DNA sequence: TGTGCCAGCAGCCCCCGGGCCGGGTTCGACTATAATTCACCCCTCCACTTT. It translates to CASSPRAGFDYNSPLHF. The chain links TRBV11-2 to TRBJ1-6, with D hard to call. V shed 5 bases and J shed 3 bases, with 17 bases lying between them. Per the germline V gene, CDR1 is SGHAT and CDR2 is FQNNGV. The CDR3 sequence is 17 residues long.

The chain joins TRBV6-5 to TRBJ1-5, with 7 bases aligning to TRBD1. This CDR3 has 15 residues. The germline gives CDR1 MNHEY, CDR2 SVGAGI. The ends lost 0 bases at V and 7 bases at J; junction bases unmatched: 6. The CDR3: CASSYSAGGKQPQHF. CDR3 nucleotides: TGTGCCAGCAGTTACTCAGCAGGGGGTAAGCAGCCCCAGCATTTT.

This chain links TRBV30 with TRBJ2-7; D possibly corresponds to TRBD1 (5 bases). Germline V gene lookup returns CDR1 GTSNPN and CDR2 SVGIG (reference sequence). CDR3 length equals 14 residues. V shed 0 bases and J shed 7 bases, with 16 bases lying between them. The CDR3 DNA reads as TGTGCCTGGAGTGTAGGGGTAGCTAGGCGGGAGCAGTACTTC. This gives the protein CAWSVGVARREQYF.

CDR3 loop: CASSLAWVSAQPQHF. The CDR3 bases are TGTGCCAGCAGCTTAGCGTGGGTTTCTGCTCAGCCCCAGCATTTT. The rearrangement joins TRBV7-8 to TRBJ1-5, with D unresolved. CDR1 and CDR2 from the germline V gene are SGHVS and FQNEAQ. The CDR3 contains 15 residues. Trimming removed 0 bases at V and 6 bases at J, with 12 bases between.

This clone has a single count. The CDR3 DNA reads TGTGCCACCAGTGAAACAGGGGAGGGCTACACCTTC. It codes for CATSETGEGYTF. The chain employs TRBV24-1 and TRBJ1-2; the match to TRBD1 covers 7 bases. CDR3 size: 12 residues. Per germline, CDR1 KGHDR and CDR2 SFDVKD. Trimming cost V 4 bases and J 8 bases; bases outside gene matches: 3.